Following are 21 T cell receptor beta chains from one sample sequenced in a study of CD8+CD57+ T cells in acquired aplastic anemia. Genomic DNA, the template, was used for profiling of the TCR beta VDJ and CDR3. TCRdb re-analysed the reads in MiXCR, keeping a single row per CDR3 protein. Seen here are hundreds of thousands of distinct CDR3 sequences, approximately 32% observed once, and the top ten hold around 0.82%. An expansion of CD8+CD57+ cells by flow cytometry had been shown in patients chosen for sequencing. Source material: sorted CD4+, CD8+, or CD8+CD57+ T cells (not recorded which) from PBMCs. Source of these receptors: a human donor with aplastic anemia.

The CDR3 loop is CASSLVSGRGNTEAFF. CDR3 in DNA: TGTGCCAGCAGCTTAGTATCGGGCAGGGGCAACACTGAAGCTTTCTTT. The gene calls are TRBV11-2 and TRBJ1-1, with D tentatively TRBD1 (6 bases). V shed 1 base and J shed 2 bases, with 14 bases lying between them. CDR1 SGHAT and CDR2 FQNNGV come from the germline V gene. This CDR3 has 16 amino acids.

As concerns this clonotype: This may arise from a read error, as a much more abundant clone is one base away. This rearrangement joins TRBV20-1 to TRBJ1-3; D might be TRBD1 (5 bases). The V and J ends lost 5 bases and 8 bases respectively, with 16 bases between them. The CDR3 contains 13 residues. CDR1 DFQATT and CDR2 SNEGSKA come from the germline V gene (reference sequence). CDR3 DNA: TGCAGTGCTGGTTCGGCAGGGAAGGACACCATATATTTT. Its translation is CSAGSAGKDTIYF.

There are many counts of this clonotype. This chain joins TRBV15 and TRBJ1-1; D is unclear. Trimming left V 5 bases short and J 0 bases short, with 7 bases between. CDR1 LNHNV and CDR2 YYDKDF come from the germline V gene (reference sequence). The CDR3 has 13 residues. CDR3 in DNA: TGTGCCACCAGCCGGACCCTGAACACTGAAGCTTTCTTT. The encoded protein is CATSRTLNTEAFF.

The chain has TRBV29-1 and TRBJ2-7; 12 bases are a match to TRBD1. Germline CDR1 reads SQVTM; CDR2 reads ANQGSEA. The CDR3 length is 15 residues. The junction had 11 bases not matched to a gene; V was cut back by 7 bases and J by 4 bases. The CDR3, as DNA: TGCAGCGCATCGGGAGGGGACAGGGGGCTGTACGAGCAGTACTTC. It is translated as CSASGGDRGLYEQYF.

With regard to this clonotype: A clone one base away is much larger, so this may be a read error. J is TRBJ1-4 and V is TRBV2, with D uncertain. The CDR3 spans 13 residues. Per germline, CDR1 SNHLY and CDR2 FYNNEI. CDR3 region: CASSGRSNVKLFF. CDR3 DNA sequence: TGTGCCAGCAGTGGACGGAGTAATGTAAAACTGTTTTTT.

This clonotype has only a few counts. V is TRBV6-1 and J is TRBJ2-7; TRBD1 matches at 10 bases. Trimming removed 5 bases from V and 3 bases from J; junction bases left unmatched: 10. This CDR3 is 16 amino acids long. CDR1 MNHNS and CDR2 SASEGT come from the germline V gene. As DNA, the CDR3 is TGTGCCAGCAGTCTAGGGCCAGGGACAGGGGACTACGAGCAGTACTTC. Encoded protein: CASSLGPGTGDYEQYF.

J is TRBJ2-1 and V is TRBV19; the match to TRBD1 covers 12 bases. After removal of 5 bases from V and 2 bases from J, the junction contained 7 bases not matched to a gene. The CDR3 extends over 17 amino acids. Germline CDR1 LNHDA, CDR2 SQIVND (reference sequence). The CDR3 spells CASSGGTGGVPYNEQFF. The DNA for the CDR3 is TGTGCCAGTAGTGGGGGGACAGGGGGCGTCCCCTACAATGAGCAGTTCTTC.

The chain recombines TRBV19 with TRBJ2-3; 8 bases map to TRBD1. The CDR3 length is 15 residues. Germline values: CDR1 LNHDA, CDR2 SQIVND (reference sequence). Trimming cost V 3 bases and J 2 bases; bases outside gene matches: 4. The CDR3 region has the DNA TGTGCCAGTAGTATCCGGACAGGGAACACAGATACGCAGTATTTT. Protein sequence: CASSIRTGNTDTQYF. Full variable domain (remainder filled in from reference TRBV19 and TRBJ2-3): DGGITQSPKYLFRKEGQNVTLSCEQNLNHDAMYWYRQDPGQGLRLIYYSQIVNDFQKGDIAEGYSVSREKKESFPLTVTSAQKNPTAFYLCASSIRTGNTDTQYFGPGTRLTVL.

The chain carries TRBV19 and TRBJ2-7, with 7 bases that match TRBD1. The V gene's germline CDR1 is LNHDA and CDR2 SQIVND (reference sequence). The trim removed 3 bases at V and 6 bases at J, leaving 2 bases unmatched. This CDR3 spans 12 amino acids. Here the CDR3 reads CASSMTGFEQYF. DNA for the CDR3: TGTGCCAGTAGTATGACAGGGTTCGAGCAGTACTTC.

The chain combines TRBV4-3 with TRBJ1-1, with D tentatively TRBD1 (6 bases). The germline CDR1 and CDR2 sequences are LGHNA and YSLEER. The CDR3 spans 16 residues. The ends were cut back, 5 bases at V and 2 bases at J, with 18 bases in the middle. The CDR3 DNA reads as TGCGCCAGCAGCGTAGCCACCGGGGGCTCTAACACTGAAGCTTTCTTT. This translates into CASSVATGGSNTEAFF.

This clonotype was counted many times. This chain connects TRBV25-1 to TRBJ2-1; 12 bases agree with TRBD2. With V trimmed by 3 bases and J by 10 bases, 7 bases remained unmatched. CDR1 and CDR2 from the germline V gene are MGHDK and SYGVNS. There are 15 residues in the CDR3. CDR3 amino acids: CASSDASGRVGEQFF. The CDR3 bases are TGTGCCAGCAGTGATGCTAGCGGGAGGGTCGGCGAGCAGTTCTTC.

This clonotype was counted many times. The rearrangement links TRBV7-3 to TRBJ2-7; TRBD2 might be the D (7 bases). The germline CDR1 and CDR2 sequences are SGHTA and FQGTGA. This CDR3 spans 15 amino acids. V lost 2 bases and J 6 bases, leaving 17 bases between the germline ends. The CDR3 region is CASSLHKAGEGEQYF. Written as DNA, the CDR3 is TGTGCCAGCAGCTTACATAAGGCAGGGGAGGGCGAGCAGTACTTC.

The chain joins TRBV10-3 to TRBJ2-3; the D is unclear. The CDR3 length is 13 residues. V lost 10 bases to trimming and J lost 6 bases, with 17 bases between them. Germline V gives CDR1 ENHRY, CDR2 SYGVKD. In nucleotides, the CDR3 is TGTGCCAGCAGCCCCCGCGCGTCGGATACGCAGTATTTT. Translating it yields CASSPRASDTQYF.

This clonotype was seen many times. The chain couples TRBV20-1 to TRBJ1-5; D is unresolved. The CDR3 covers 13 residues. V was clipped by 6 bases and J by 6 bases, with 15 bases between them. The germline CDR1 and CDR2 sequences are DFQATT and SNEGSKA (reference sequence). The DNA for the CDR3 is TGCAGTGCGACTTCCGACGTCATTCAGCCCCAGCATTTT. It translates to CSATSDVIQPQHF.

This clonotype was recorded a few times. The J gene is TRBJ1-5, the V gene TRBV2, with TRBD1 identical over 10 bases. Trimming removed 11 bases from V and 2 bases from J; junction bases left unmatched: 9. This CDR3 is built from 15 residues. In germline, CDR1 is SNHLY, CDR2 FYNNEI. The CDR3 region has the DNA TGTGCCGGCGGGACAGGGGTCGTCGGCAATCAGCCCCAGCATTTT. Translation: CAGGTGVVGNQPQHF.

This clonotype has only a few counts. V gene TRBV20-1 combines with J gene TRBJ1-1; D possibly corresponds to TRBD1 (5 bases). This CDR3 region has 12 residues. Germline-derived CDR1 and CDR2 are DFQATT and SNEGSKA (reference sequence). The ends were cut back, 4 bases at V and 5 bases at J, with 11 bases in the middle. CDR3 in amino acids: CSATGRGTEAFF. In nucleotides, the CDR3 is TGCAGTGCTACAGGGCGCGGAACTGAAGCTTTCTTT.

This clonotype appeared many times. The chain recombines TRBV19 with TRBJ1-6, with TRBD1 matching over 9 bases. Per the germline V gene, CDR1 is LNHDA and CDR2 is SQIVND (reference sequence). This CDR3 has 16 residues. The V segment lost 5 bases and the J segment 8 bases; nucleotides outside the gene matches: 10. The CDR3 DNA follows: TGTGCCAGTAGTCCCTACAGGGGGCTTTGGGATTCACCCCTCCACTTT. This sequence encodes CASSPYRGLWDSPLHF.

The chain uses TRBV27 and TRBJ1-6; D may be TRBD1 (6 bases). Trimming left V 0 bases short and J 7 bases short, with 13 bases between. The length of the CDR3 is 16 residues. CDR1 and CDR2 from the germline V gene are MNHEY and SMNVEV (reference sequence). The CDR3 reads CASSLSPTGYNSPLHF. The CDR3, as DNA: TGTGCCAGCAGTTTATCCCCTACAGGGTACAATTCACCCCTCCACTTT.

This clonotype was counted between two and nine times. This chain connects TRBV11-3 to TRBJ2-3; D remains ambiguous. V was pared by 0 bases and J by 2 bases, with 3 bases between. The CDR3 is made up of 13 amino acids. Per germline, CDR1 SGHNT and CDR2 YENEEA. The CDR3 nucleotides are TGTGCCAGCAGCTTAGAAGTCACAGATACGCAGTATTTT. Residues: CASSLEVTDTQYF. The full variable domain, in which reference TRBV11-3 and TRBJ2-3 provide the parts outside the CDR3, is EAGVVQSPRYKIIEKKQPVAFWCNPISGHNTLYWYLQNLGQGPELLIRYENEEAVDDSQLPKDRFSAERLKGVDSTLKIQPAELGDSAVYLCASSLEVTDTQYFGPGTRLTVL.

As regards this clonotype: A read error may account for a junction end that differs from germline. This sequence joins TRBV5-4 and TRBJ2-1, with 8 bases fitting TRBD1. The CDR3 covers 15 residues. Germline CDR1 is SGHNT and CDR2 is YYREEE (reference sequence). CDR3 DNA sequence: TGCGCCAGCAGCTTGGGGACAGGAGCGAGCAATGAGCAGTTCTTC. This sequence encodes CASSLGTGASNEQFF.

DNA of the CDR3: TGTGCCAGCAGTGAAGGATCTCCGGGCAGTCTAGAGACCCAGTACTTC. Encoded protein: CASSEGSPGSLETQYF. The chain has TRBV6-1 and TRBJ2-5; D gene uncertain. This CDR3 comprises 16 residues. V lost 1 base and J 4 bases, leaving 16 bases between the germline ends. CDR1 and CDR2 from the germline V gene are MNHNS and SASEGT.